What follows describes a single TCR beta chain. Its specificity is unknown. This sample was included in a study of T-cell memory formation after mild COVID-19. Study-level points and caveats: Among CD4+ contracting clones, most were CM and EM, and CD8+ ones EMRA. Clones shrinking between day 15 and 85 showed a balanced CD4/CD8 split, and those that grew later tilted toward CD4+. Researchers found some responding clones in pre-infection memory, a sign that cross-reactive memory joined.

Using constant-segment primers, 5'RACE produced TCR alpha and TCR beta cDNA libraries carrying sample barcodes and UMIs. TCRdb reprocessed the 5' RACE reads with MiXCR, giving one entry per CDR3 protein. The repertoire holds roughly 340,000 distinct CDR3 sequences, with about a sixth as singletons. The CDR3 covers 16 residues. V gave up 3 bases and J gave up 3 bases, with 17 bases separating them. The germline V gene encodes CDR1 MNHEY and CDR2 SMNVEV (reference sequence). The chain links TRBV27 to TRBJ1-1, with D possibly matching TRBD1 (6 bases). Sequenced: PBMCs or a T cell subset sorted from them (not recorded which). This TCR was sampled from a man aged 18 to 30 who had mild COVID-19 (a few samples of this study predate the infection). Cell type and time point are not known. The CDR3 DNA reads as TGTGCCAGCAGTTTTCTTGGGGACACCCTTTACACTGAAGCTTTCTTT. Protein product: CASSFLGDTLYTEAFF.